The source of this TCR beta chain is a study of shared clonotypes between healthy human individuals. Adults of Caucasian background living in Nashville, Tennessee made up all donors. Replicate PCRs for unsorted PBMC used approximately 320 ng DNA (approximately 30,000 T cell genomes). Unsorted PBMC DNA was run through sequencing on ten immunoSEQ deep assay plates. The assay was immunoSEQ multiplex PCR, and TCRdb's table has in-frame clones only and misses some. Of about 480,000 clones in the sample, about three quarters are singletons; the top ten hold under 15%. The germline V gene encodes CDR1 SGHAT and CDR2 FQNNGV. V trimming: 3 bases; J trimming: 3 bases; junction bases outside the gene matches: 5. The CDR3 is 14 residues long.

J is TRBJ2-7 and V is TRBV11-2; 7 bases fit TRBD1. Sample: PBMCs. The sequence derives from a woman aged 40-49 years in good health. Some clones in this sample may be carry-over from other donors' samples. The CDR3: CASSFRDSDYEQYF. For the CDR3, the DNA is TGTGCCAGCAGCTTCCGGGACAGCGACTACGAGCAGTACTTC.